This is a list of T cell receptor beta chains from one sample in a study of glioma-infiltrating T cells after dendritic cell vaccination. Some clones are missing from TCRdb's copy, which holds only in-frame ones; the method was immunoSEQ multiplex PCR. The repertoire consists of tens of thousands of clones, with approximately 80% occurring once and the leading ten covering 15% to 19%. The sample consisted of blood, taken after dendritic cell vaccination. The receptors originated from a human donor with glioblastoma. Each CDR3 is given with its conserved first and last residue. D genes are given only for firm matches. Where a row states a size, it is once, few, many or the class of an expanded clone; other rows omit it.

D | J | V | size | CDR3 | DNA
TRBD2 | TRBJ2-2 | TRBV4-1 | . | CASSQDVAGGLTGELFF | TGCGCCAGCAGCCAAGACGTAGCGGGGGGGCTCACCGGGGAGCTGTTTTTT
TRBD1 | TRBJ2-7 | TRBV5-1 | . | CASSPNAGTGGYEQYF | TGCGCCAGCAGCCCCAATGCCGGGACAGGGGGCTACGAGCAGTACTTC
TRBD1 | TRBJ2-3 | TRBV5-6 | . | CASSLKRTGSSTDTQYF | TGTGCCAGCAGCTTGAAAAGGACAGGGTCTAGCACAGATACGCAGTATTTT
TRBD1 | TRBJ1-2 | TRBV6-5 | . | CASRTGEEGYGYTF | TGTGCCAGCCGTACAGGGGAAGAGGGCTATGGCTACACCTTC
TRBD1 | TRBJ1-5 | TRBV5-6 | . | CASSYGTGESNQPQHF | TGTGCCAGCAGCTACGGGACAGGGGAGAGCAATCAGCCCCAGCATTTT
TRBD1 | TRBJ2-7 | TRBV5-4 | . | CASSSDRESSYEQYF | TGTGCCAGCAGCTCGGACAGGGAGAGCTCCTACGAGCAGTACTTC
TRBD1 | TRBJ2-2 | TRBV5-4 | . | CASSAGQGDSTGELFF | TGTGCCAGCAGCGCGGGACAGGGGGATAGCACCGGGGAGCTGTTTTTT
TRBD1 | TRBJ2-7 | TRBV6-6 | . | CASSYRQGFNEQYF | TGTGCCAGCAGTTACAGACAGGGGTTCAACGAGCAGTACTTC
. | TRBJ2-3 | TRBV10-2 | . | CASSELETWDNTDTQYF | TGCGCCAGCAGTGAGTTAGAAACCTGGGACAACACAGATACGCAGTATTTT
. | TRBJ2-7 | TRBV5-4 | . | CASSSFDTHYEQYF | TGTGCCAGCAGCAGCTTCGACACTCACTACGAGCAGTACTTC
. | TRBJ1-4 | TRBV4-2 | . | CASSQGMGAFEKLFF | TGTGCCAGCAGCCAAGGGATGGGGGCGTTTGAAAAACTGTTTTTT
TRBD1 | TRBJ1-2 | TRBV11-3 | . | CASSLGGDSSNYGYTF | TGTGCCAGCAGCTTAGGGGGGGACAGTTCAAACTATGGCTACACCTTC
TRBD1 | TRBJ1-2 | TRBV10-3 | . | CAISDLQGGHYGYTF | TGTGCCATCAGTGATCTACAGGGGGGGCACTATGGCTACACCTTC
TRBD1 | TRBJ1-6 | TRBV28 | . | CASSVPQGDNSPLHF | TGTGCCAGCAGTGTACCTCAGGGGGATAATTCACCCCTCCACTTT
TRBD2 | TRBJ2-7 | TRBV5-1 | . | CASSFGLAGGEQYF | TGCGCCAGCAGCTTCGGACTAGCGGGGGGCGAGCAGTACTTC
TRBD1 | TRBJ1-3 | TRBV5-4 | few | CASSRTRDRESGNTIYF | TGTGCCAGCAGCCGTACCCGGGACAGGGAATCAGGAAACACCATATATTTT
. | TRBJ2-3 | TRBV10-1 | . | CASSESADTQYF | TGCGCCAGCAGTGAGTCCGCAGATACGCAGTATTTT